These 27 T cell receptor beta chains came from one sample sequenced in a study of cytomegalovirus exposure and HLA in healthy donors. PCR was performed using 60 Vbeta and 13 Jbeta primers. Repertoires were generated with immunoSEQ multiplex PCR, while TCRdb's copy carries only in-frame clones and drops some. The table lists about 110,000 clones, more than 65% of them singletons, with roughly 6.5% in the top ten. Sequencing was carried out using PBMCs. Receptor source: a woman aged 45-60 years in good health and CMV-seropositive.

This sequence joins TRBV7-9 and TRBJ2-4, with 7 bases that match TRBD2. Germline CDR1 SEHNR, CDR2 FQNEAQ (reference sequence). Trimming at V came to 6 bases and at J to 9 bases, leaving 2 bases not matched to a gene. This CDR3 is built from 11 residues. The CDR3 nucleotides are TGTGCCAGCAGGGGAGGGCTCATTCAGTACTTC. The encoded protein is CASRGGLIQYF. The variable domain in full, with the rest retrieved from reference TRBV7-9 and TRBJ2-4, is DTGVSQNPRHKITKRGQNVTFRCDPISEHNRLYWYRQTLGQGPEFLTYFQNEAQLEKSRLLSDRFSAERPKGSFSTLEIQRTEQGDSAMYLCASRGGLIQYFGAGTRLSVL.

This sequence joins TRBV18 and TRBJ2-3; no reliable D call. The CDR3 is made up of 13 amino acids. V gave up 6 bases and J gave up 2 bases, with 9 bases separating them. Germline assignment: CDR1 KGHSH and CDR2 LQKENI. The CDR3 loop is CASSPSLTDTQYF. The CDR3 DNA follows: TGTGCCAGCTCCCCGAGCCTCACAGATACGCAGTATTTT.

The chain uses TRBV7-3 and TRBJ2-7, with TRBD1 matching over 9 bases. The germline gives CDR1 SGHTA, CDR2 FQGTGA. V was pared by 5 bases and J by 5 bases, with 13 bases of the junction left unmatched. This CDR3 has 16 residues. The CDR3 spells CASSRGGTGRIDEQYF. CDR3 coding DNA: TGTGCCAGCAGCCGAGGGGGGACAGGGAGGATTGACGAGCAGTACTTC.

V and J are TRBV5-6 and TRBJ2-3; maybe TRBD1 (6 bases). The V gene's germline CDR1 is SGHDT and CDR2 YYEEEE. This CDR3 contains 13 residues. V was shortened by 4 bases and J by 7 bases, with 13 bases between the two germline ends. The CDR3 loop reads CASSPGTPNTQYF. CDR3 in DNA: TGTGCCAGCAGCCCTGGGACACCAAATACGCAGTATTTT.

V is TRBV5-8 and J is TRBJ1-2; D is uncertain. This CDR3 region has 15 residues. Germline V gene lookup returns CDR1 SGHTS and CDR2 YDEGEE. V was trimmed by 4 bases and J by 7 bases, leaving 20 bases between them. The CDR3 DNA reads as TGTGCCAGCAGCCTTATCATGCGGGGTGCAGTTGGCTACACCTTC. Translated, it gives CASSLIMRGAVGYTF.

This clone is a singleton in its sample. V usage is TRBV19 and J usage is TRBJ1-1; the D is unclear. Germline CDR1 LNHDA, CDR2 SQIVND (reference sequence). Trimming took off 2 bases at V and 3 bases at J, with 7 bases between the two ends. The CDR3 runs 13 residues. This CDR3 reads CASSIRRDTEAFF. CDR3 nucleotide sequence: TGTGCCAGTAGTATACGACGGGACACTGAAGCTTTCTTT. Using reference TRBV19 and TRBJ1-1 for the parts outside the CDR3, the full variable domain is DGGITQSPKYLFRKEGQNVTLSCEQNLNHDAMYWYRQDPGQGLRLIYYSQIVNDFQKGDIAEGYSVSREKKESFPLTVTSAQKNPTAFYLCASSIRRDTEAFFGQGTRLTVV.

V gene TRBV4-1 combines with J gene TRBJ1-5, with 7 bases matching TRBD1. The V segment lost 2 bases and the J segment 0 bases; nucleotides outside the gene matches: 10. Germline V lookup: CDR1 MGHRA, CDR2 YSYEKL. The length of the CDR3 is 18 residues. The CDR3 coding sequence is TGCGCCAGCAGCCAACCTCGGACAGGACGCAATAGCAATCAGCCCCAGCATTTT. This sequence encodes CASSQPRTGRNSNQPQHF.

The chain carries TRBV4-1 and TRBJ1-1; D is uncertain. The CDR3 is made up of 15 amino acids. V lost 0 bases and J lost 1, with 9 bases in between. Looked up from germline, CDR1 is MGHRA and CDR2 is YSYEKL. The DNA of the CDR3 is TGCGCCAGCAGCCAAGACCCGGAGAGGAACACTGAAGCTTTCTTT. Its protein is CASSQDPERNTEAFF.

The chain combines TRBV19 with TRBJ2-6, with D perhaps TRBD2 (5 bases). Looked up from germline, CDR1 is LNHDA and CDR2 is SQIVND (reference sequence). The CDR3 extends over 16 amino acids. V dropped 5 bases and J dropped 2 bases, with 13 bases sitting between them. CDR3 nucleotide sequence: TGTGCCAGTAGTTCGGACTGGAGCGCTGGGGCCAACGTCCTGACTTTC. The encoded protein is CASSSDWSAGANVLTF.

The V gene is TRBV12-1, the J gene TRBJ2-3; the table gives TRBD2 as D, unverified against the DNA. TRBV12-1 is marked as a pseudogene. CDR3 length: 17 residues. The DNA of the CDR3 is TGTGCCAGCAGCCGTGGAGGGCCTGGCGGGCCCACGGATACGCAGTATTTT. Residues: CASSRGGPGGPTDTQYF.

The chain employs TRBV6-1 and TRBJ2-2, with D perhaps TRBD2 (6 bases). CDR3 length equals 16 residues. Between the trimmed V and J ends, which lost 1 base and 6 bases, there was a span of 15 bases. Germline CDR1 and CDR2: MNHNS and SASEGT. The CDR3 is CASSEGFPSDAGELFF. The CDR3 bases are TGTGCCAGCAGTGAAGGTTTCCCTAGCGACGCCGGGGAGCTGTTTTTT.

This clone was counted only a few times. The V and J genes are TRBV28 and TRBJ1-1; no clear D gene. CDR1 is MDHEN and CDR2 is SYDVKM in the germline V gene. V shed 1 base and J shed 5 bases, with 17 bases lying between them. The CDR3 contains 16 residues. The CDR3 is CASSLYGVRRWTEAFF. CDR3 DNA: TGTGCCAGCAGTTTATACGGGGTCAGAAGGTGGACTGAAGCTTTCTTT. The full variable domain, in which reference TRBV28 and TRBJ1-1 provide the parts outside the CDR3, is DVKVTQSSRYLVKRTGEKVFLECVQDMDHENMFWYRQDPGLGLRLIYFSYDVKMKEKGDIPEGYSVSREKKERFSLILESASTNQTSMYLCASSLYGVRRWTEAFFGQGTRLTVV.

The chain carries TRBV28 and TRBJ2-7; a weak D match, TRBD1 (6 bases). The CDR3 loop spans 15 amino acids. Deletions cut 6 bases from V and 3 bases from J, with 18 bases between. Germline V gives CDR1 MDHEN, CDR2 SYDVKM. CDR3: CASSSGQTIFYEQYF. Written as DNA, the CDR3 is TGTGCCAGCAGCTCCGGACAGACAATATTCTACGAGCAGTACTTC.

The sample holds one count of this clone. The J gene is TRBJ2-1, the V gene TRBV5-1, with 12 bases matching TRBD2. Germline loops: CDR1 SGHRS, CDR2 YFSETQ. The CDR3 covers 16 residues. With 2 bases clipped from V and 6 bases from J, the junction kept 6 bases outside the gene matches. For the CDR3, the DNA is TGCGCCAGCAGCTTACCCGCTAGCGGGGGGGCCAATGAGCAGTTCTTC. As protein: CASSLPASGGANEQFF.

The chain joins TRBV19 to TRBJ1-5; 7 nucleotides agree with TRBD1. The ends lost 3 bases at V and 4 bases at J; junction bases unmatched: 6. This CDR3 has 15 residues. Germline CDR1 reads LNHDA; CDR2 reads SQIVND (reference sequence). CDR3 nucleotides: TGTGCCAGTAGTATGGGACAGCGCTTTAATCAGCCCCAGCATTTT. Translation gives CASSMGQRFNQPQHF. The whole variable domain, filled in from reference TRBV19 and TRBJ1-5, reads DGGITQSPKYLFRKEGQNVTLSCEQNLNHDAMYWYRQDPGQGLRLIYYSQIVNDFQKGDIAEGYSVSREKKESFPLTVTSAQKNPTAFYLCASSMGQRFNQPQHFGDGTRLSIL.

V gene TRBV4-3 combines with J gene TRBJ1-5; D remains ambiguous. In germline, CDR1 is LGHNA, CDR2 YSLEER. The CDR3 is 18 amino acids. Deletions cut 0 bases from V and 5 bases from J, with 20 bases between. DNA of the CDR3: TGCGCCAGCAGCCAAGAAGATTCGAGAGCCGAGGGAGATCAGCCCCAGCATTTT. This codes for CASSQEDSRAEGDQPQHF.

CDR3: CASRWGVGTEAFF. The CDR3 coding sequence is TGTGCCAGTAGGTGGGGGGTGGGGACTGAAGCTTTCTTT. This chain joins TRBV19 and TRBJ1-1; tentatively, D is TRBD1 (5 bases). Germline CDR1 reads LNHDA; CDR2 reads SQIVND (reference sequence). This CDR3 region has 13 residues. Trimming stripped 6 bases from V and 5 bases from J, with 13 bases between.

This clone has more than one count but fewer than ten. The V and J genes are TRBV10-3 and TRBJ1-2, with D unclear. The CDR3 is made up of 14 amino acids. Trimming shortened V by 0 bases and J by 3 bases, and 8 bases separated the two germline ends. Germline V CDR1 and CDR2: ENHRY, SYGVKD. DNA for the CDR3: TGTGCCATCAGTGAGTCACGGGGAGACTATGGCTACACCTTC. Encoded protein: CAISESRGDYGYTF.

The chain couples TRBV18 to TRBJ1-1; D is unresolved. Germline CDR1 reads KGHSH; CDR2 reads LQKENI. Trimming cost V 1 base and J 3 bases, with 6 bases left between them. The CDR3 sequence is 13 residues long. Here the CDR3 DNA reads TGTGCCAGCTCACCACTGAGAGACACTGAAGCTTTCTTT. Encoded protein: CASSPLRDTEAFF.

This clone has more than one count but fewer than ten. DNA of the CDR3: TGTGCCAGCAGCACAGTCCGGGGACAGGGAAGGAATGAGCAGTTCTTC. Encoded protein: CASSTVRGQGRNEQFF. V usage is TRBV13 and J usage is TRBJ2-1, with TRBD1 matching over 9 bases. The V gene end was trimmed by 5 bases and the J gene end by 7 bases; junction bases not matched to a gene: 12. The CDR3 totals 16 residues. The germline V gene has CDR1 PRHDT and CDR2 FYEKMQ (reference sequence).

Concerning this clone itself: The same CDR3 is also encoded by other DNA sequences in this sample. This chain joins TRBV5-1 and TRBJ1-1; 8 bases are a match to TRBD1. The CDR3 has 15 residues. Trimming removed 0 bases from V and 1 base from J; junction bases left unmatched: 2. Germline V gene data show CDR1 as SGHRS and CDR2 as YFSETQ. CDR3 region: CASSLVGTGNTEAFF. DNA for the CDR3: TGCGCCAGCAGCTTGGTCGGGACAGGGAACACTGAAGCTTTCTTT.

This rearrangement joins TRBV5-1 to TRBJ2-5; TRBD2 matches 11 bases. The CDR3 covers 16 residues. Germline loops: CDR1 SGHRS, CDR2 YFSETQ. The trim removed 5 bases at V and 3 bases at J, leaving 9 bases unmatched. CDR3 in amino acids: CASSSAETSGEETQYF. The CDR3 DNA reads as TGCGCCAGCAGTTCCGCTGAGACTAGCGGGGAAGAGACCCAGTACTTC.

The V and J genes are TRBV5-1 and TRBJ1-2; TRBD1 agrees at 9 bases. Germline-derived CDR1 and CDR2 are SGHRS and YFSETQ. The CDR3 consists of 16 residues. The V and J ends lost 4 bases and 3 bases, in that order; junction bases with no gene match: 10. The CDR3: CASSQGQGSTDYGYTF. CDR3 DNA sequence: TGCGCCAGCAGCCAGGGACAGGGTAGCACGGACTATGGCTACACCTTC.

This sequence joins TRBV18 and TRBJ1-1; D remains ambiguous. CDR1 KGHSH and CDR2 LQKENI come from the germline V gene. V gave up 2 bases and J gave up 0 bases, with 10 bases separating them. The CDR3 runs 15 residues. CDR3 nucleotides: TGTGCCAGCTCACCAGAGCTCCGTCTGAACACTGAAGCTTTCTTT. Amino acids: CASSPELRLNTEAFF.

This chain uses TRBV28 with TRBJ1-1; D ambiguous. The CDR3 extends over 14 amino acids. Germline values: CDR1 MDHEN, CDR2 SYDVKM. Between the trimmed V and J ends, which lost 9 bases and 4 bases, there was a span of 18 bases. The CDR3 coding sequence is TGTGCCAGTTCGAGGGTAGTCCTAACCACTGAAGCTTTCTTT. It is translated as CASSRVVLTTEAFF.

J is TRBJ2-1 and V is TRBV27, with 11 bases identical to TRBD1. Germline CDR1 and CDR2: MNHEY and SMNVEV (reference sequence). Losses at the gene ends were 4 bases for V and 6 bases for J; bases not matched to a gene: 8. The CDR3 contains 16 residues. In nucleotides, the CDR3 is TGTGCCAGCAGTTCCAACCCCGGGACAGGGGGCAATGAGCAGTTCTTC. Amino acid sequence: CASSSNPGTGGNEQFF.

This clone was counted at least ten times. V and J are TRBV6-1 and TRBJ2-1; D might be TRBD2 (6 bases). Deletions cut 4 bases from V and 0 bases from J, with 22 bases between. This CDR3 comprises 19 residues. The germline V gene encodes CDR1 MNHNS and CDR2 SASEGT. The CDR3 sequence is CASSAPRGSGGISYNEQFF. CDR3 DNA: TGTGCCAGCAGTGCCCCCCGGGGTAGCGGAGGGATCTCCTACAATGAGCAGTTCTTC.